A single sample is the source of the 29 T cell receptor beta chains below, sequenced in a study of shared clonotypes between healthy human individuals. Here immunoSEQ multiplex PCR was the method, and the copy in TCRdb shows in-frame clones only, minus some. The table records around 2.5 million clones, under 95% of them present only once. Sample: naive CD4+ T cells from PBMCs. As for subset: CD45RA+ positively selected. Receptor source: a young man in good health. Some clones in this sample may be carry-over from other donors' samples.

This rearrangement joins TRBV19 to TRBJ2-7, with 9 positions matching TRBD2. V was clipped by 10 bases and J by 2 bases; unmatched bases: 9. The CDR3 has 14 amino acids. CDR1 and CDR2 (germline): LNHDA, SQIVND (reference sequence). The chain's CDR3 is CATGAGGGTYEQYF. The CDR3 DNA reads TGTGCCACCGGAGCGGGAGGCGGGACCTACGAGCAGTACTTC.

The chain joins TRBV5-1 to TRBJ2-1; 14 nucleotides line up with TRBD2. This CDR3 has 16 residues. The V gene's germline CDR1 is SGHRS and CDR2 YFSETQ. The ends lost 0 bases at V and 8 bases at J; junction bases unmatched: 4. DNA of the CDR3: TGCGCCAGCAGCTTGGAGGGGACTAGCGGGAGCGATGAGCAGTTCTTC. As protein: CASSLEGTSGSDEQFF.

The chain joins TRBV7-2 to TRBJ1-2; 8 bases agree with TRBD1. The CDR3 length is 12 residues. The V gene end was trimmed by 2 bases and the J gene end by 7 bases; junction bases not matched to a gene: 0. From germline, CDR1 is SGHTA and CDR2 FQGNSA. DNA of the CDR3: TGTGCCAGCAGCTTACAGGGGGCTGGCTACACCTTC. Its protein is CASSLQGAGYTF.

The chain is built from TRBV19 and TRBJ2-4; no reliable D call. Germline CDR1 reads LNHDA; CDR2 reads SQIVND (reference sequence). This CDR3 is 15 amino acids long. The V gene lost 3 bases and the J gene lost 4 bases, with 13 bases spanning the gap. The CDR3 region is CASSIIGGTKNIQYF. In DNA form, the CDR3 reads TGTGCCAGTAGTATCATAGGCGGAACAAAAAACATTCAGTACTTC.

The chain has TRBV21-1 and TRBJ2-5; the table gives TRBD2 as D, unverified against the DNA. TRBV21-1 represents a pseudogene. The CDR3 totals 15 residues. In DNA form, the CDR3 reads TGTGCCAGCAGCAAAAGTGGGGGGGGCTCAGAGACCCAGTACTTC. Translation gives CASSKSGGGSETQYF.

DNA of the CDR3: TGCAGCGAGGAGACAGGGGGCTACACCGGGGAGCTGTTTTTT. It codes for CSEETGGYTGELFF. The chain carries TRBV29-1 and TRBJ2-2; 10 bases are a match to TRBD1. V gave up 7 bases and J gave up 3 bases; unmatched junction bases: 5. The CDR3 totals 14 residues. Looked up from germline, CDR1 is SQVTM and CDR2 is ANQGSEA.

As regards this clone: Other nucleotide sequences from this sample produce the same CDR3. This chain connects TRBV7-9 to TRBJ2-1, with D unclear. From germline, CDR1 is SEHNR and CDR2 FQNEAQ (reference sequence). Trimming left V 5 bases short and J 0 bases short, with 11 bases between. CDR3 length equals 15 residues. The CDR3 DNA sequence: TGTGCCAGCAGCCTCCTGGGCAGCTCCTACAATGAGCAGTTCTTC. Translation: CASSLLGSSYNEQFF.

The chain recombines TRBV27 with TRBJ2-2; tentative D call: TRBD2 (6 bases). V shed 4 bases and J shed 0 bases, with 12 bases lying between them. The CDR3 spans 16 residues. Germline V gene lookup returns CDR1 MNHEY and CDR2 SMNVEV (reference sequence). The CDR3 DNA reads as TGTGCCAGCAGTTCGGGACTCACTCCGAACACCGGGGAGCTGTTTTTT. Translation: CASSSGLTPNTGELFF.

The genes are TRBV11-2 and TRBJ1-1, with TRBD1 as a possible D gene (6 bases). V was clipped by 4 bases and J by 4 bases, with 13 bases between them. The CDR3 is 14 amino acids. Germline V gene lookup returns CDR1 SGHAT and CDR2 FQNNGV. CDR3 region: CASSSGTTGTEAFF. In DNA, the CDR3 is TGTGCCAGCAGCTCCGGGACAACGGGCACTGAAGCTTTCTTT.

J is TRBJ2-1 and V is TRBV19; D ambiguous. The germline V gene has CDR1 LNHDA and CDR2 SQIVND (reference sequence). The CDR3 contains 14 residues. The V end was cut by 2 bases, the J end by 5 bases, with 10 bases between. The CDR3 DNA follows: TGTGCCAGTAGTATACTCAGGATTGACAATGAGCAGTTCTTC. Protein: CASSILRIDNEQFF.

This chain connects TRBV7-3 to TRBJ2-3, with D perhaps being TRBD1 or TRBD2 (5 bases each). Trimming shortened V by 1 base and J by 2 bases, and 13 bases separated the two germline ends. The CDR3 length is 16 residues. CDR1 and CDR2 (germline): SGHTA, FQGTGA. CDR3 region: CASSLKARGVTDTQYF. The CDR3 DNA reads TGTGCCAGCAGCTTAAAGGCTCGAGGGGTCACAGATACGCAGTATTTT.

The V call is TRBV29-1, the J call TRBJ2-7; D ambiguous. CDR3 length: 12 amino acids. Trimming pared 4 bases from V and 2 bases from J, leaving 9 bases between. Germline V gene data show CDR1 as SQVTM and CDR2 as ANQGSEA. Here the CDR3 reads CSVARSPYEQYF. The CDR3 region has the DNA TGCAGCGTTGCCAGGAGCCCCTACGAGCAGTACTTC.

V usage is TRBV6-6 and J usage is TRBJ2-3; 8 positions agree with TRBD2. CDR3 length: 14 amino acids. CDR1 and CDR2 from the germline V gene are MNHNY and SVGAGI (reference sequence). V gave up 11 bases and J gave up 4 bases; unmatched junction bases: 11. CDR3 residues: CASRVAGGPDTQYF. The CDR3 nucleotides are TGTGCCTCCAGGGTTGCGGGAGGACCAGATACGCAGTATTTT.

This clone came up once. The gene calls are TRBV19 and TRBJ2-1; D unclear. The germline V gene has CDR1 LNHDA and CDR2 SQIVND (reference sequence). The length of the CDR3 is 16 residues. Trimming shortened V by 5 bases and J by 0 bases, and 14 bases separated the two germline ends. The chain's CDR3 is CASSPGAISSYNEQFF. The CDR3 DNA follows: TGTGCCAGTAGTCCCGGAGCGATAAGCTCCTACAATGAGCAGTTCTTC.

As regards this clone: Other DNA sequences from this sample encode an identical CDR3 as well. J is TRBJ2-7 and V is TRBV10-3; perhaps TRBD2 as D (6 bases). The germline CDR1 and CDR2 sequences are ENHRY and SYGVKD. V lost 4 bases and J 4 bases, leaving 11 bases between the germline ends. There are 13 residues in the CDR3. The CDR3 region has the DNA TGTGCCATCAGTGGAGGTAGCGGATACGAGCAGTACTTC. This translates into CAISGGSGYEQYF.

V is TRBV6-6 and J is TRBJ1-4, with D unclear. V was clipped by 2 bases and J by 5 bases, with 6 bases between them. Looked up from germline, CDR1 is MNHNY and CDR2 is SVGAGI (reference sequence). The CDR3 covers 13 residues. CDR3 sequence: CASSYPGNEKLFF. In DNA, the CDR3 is TGTGCCAGCAGTTACCCTGGGAATGAAAAACTGTTTTTT.

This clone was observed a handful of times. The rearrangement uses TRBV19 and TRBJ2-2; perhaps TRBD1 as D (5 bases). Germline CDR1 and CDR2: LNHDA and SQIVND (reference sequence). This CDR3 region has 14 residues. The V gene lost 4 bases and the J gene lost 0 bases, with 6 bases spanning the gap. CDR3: CASSNRPNTGELFF. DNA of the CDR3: TGTGCCAGTAGTAACAGGCCGAACACCGGGGAGCTGTTTTTT. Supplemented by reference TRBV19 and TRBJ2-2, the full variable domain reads DGGITQSPKYLFRKEGQNVTLSCEQNLNHDAMYWYRQDPGQGLRLIYYSQIVNDFQKGDIAEGYSVSREKKESFPLTVTSAQKNPTAFYLCASSNRPNTGELFFGEGSRLTVL.

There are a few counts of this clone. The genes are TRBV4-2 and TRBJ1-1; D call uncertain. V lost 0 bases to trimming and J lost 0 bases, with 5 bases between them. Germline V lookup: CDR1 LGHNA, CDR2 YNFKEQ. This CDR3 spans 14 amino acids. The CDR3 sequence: CASSQERVNTEAFF. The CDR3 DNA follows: TGTGCCAGCAGCCAAGAAAGGGTGAACACTGAAGCTTTCTTT.

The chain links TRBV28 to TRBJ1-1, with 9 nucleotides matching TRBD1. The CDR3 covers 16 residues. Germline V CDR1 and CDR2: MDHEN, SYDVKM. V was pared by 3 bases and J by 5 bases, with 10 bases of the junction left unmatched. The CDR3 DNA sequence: TGTGCCAGCAGTTTCTCCGGGACAGGGATGAGTACTGAAGCTTTCTTT. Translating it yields CASSFSGTGMSTEAFF.

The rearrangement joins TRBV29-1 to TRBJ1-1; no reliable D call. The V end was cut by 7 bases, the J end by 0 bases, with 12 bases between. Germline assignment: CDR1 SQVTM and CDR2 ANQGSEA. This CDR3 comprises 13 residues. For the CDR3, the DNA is TGCAGCGGAGCCGGGCTACTGAACACTGAAGCTTTCTTT. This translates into CSGAGLLNTEAFF. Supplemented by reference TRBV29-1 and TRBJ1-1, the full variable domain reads SAVISQKPSRDICQRGTSLTIQCQVDSQVTMMFWYRQQPGQSLTLIATANQGSEATYESGFVIDKFPISRPNLTFSTLTVSNMSPEDSSIYLCSGAGLLNTEAFFGQGTRLTVV.

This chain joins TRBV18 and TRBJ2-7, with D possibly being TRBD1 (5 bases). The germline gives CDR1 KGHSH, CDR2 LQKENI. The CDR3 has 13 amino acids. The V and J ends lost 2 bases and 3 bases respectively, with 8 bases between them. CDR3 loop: CASSPYRNYEQYF. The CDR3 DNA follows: TGTGCCAGCTCACCATACAGGAACTACGAGCAGTACTTC. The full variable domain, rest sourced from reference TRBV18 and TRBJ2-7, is NAGVMQNPRHLVRRRGQEARLRCSPMKGHSHVYWYRQLPEEGLKFMVYLQKENIIDESGMPKERFSAEFPKEGPSILRIQQVVRGDSAAYFCASSPYRNYEQYFGPGTRLTVT.

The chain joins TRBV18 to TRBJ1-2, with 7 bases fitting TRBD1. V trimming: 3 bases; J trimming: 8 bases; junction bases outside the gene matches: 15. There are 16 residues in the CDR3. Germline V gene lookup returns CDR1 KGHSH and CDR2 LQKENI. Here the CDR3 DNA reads TGTGCCAGCTCACCTTTCGCTGGAGGGGGCGCGGAGGGCTACACCTTC. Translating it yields CASSPFAGGGAEGYTF.

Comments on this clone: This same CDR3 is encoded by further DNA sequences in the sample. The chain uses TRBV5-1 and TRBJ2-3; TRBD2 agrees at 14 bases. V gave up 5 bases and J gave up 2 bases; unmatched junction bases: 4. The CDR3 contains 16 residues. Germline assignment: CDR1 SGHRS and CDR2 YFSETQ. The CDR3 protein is CASSSGLAGATDTQYF. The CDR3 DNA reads TGCGCCAGCAGTTCGGGACTAGCGGGAGCCACAGATACGCAGTATTTT.

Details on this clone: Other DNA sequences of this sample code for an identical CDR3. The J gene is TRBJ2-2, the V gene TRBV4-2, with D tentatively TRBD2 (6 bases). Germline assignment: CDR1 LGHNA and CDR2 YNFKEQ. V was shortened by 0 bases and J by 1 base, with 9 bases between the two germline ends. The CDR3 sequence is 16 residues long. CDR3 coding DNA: TGTGCCAGCAGCCAAGATCTGGGGGGGAACACCGGGGAGCTGTTTTTT. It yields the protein CASSQDLGGNTGELFF.

CDR3 sequence (DNA): TGTGCCAGCAGGCCCGGACAGGGGGGTGAAGCTTTCTTT. Encoded protein: CASRPGQGGEAFF. The V call is TRBV28, the J call TRBJ1-1; 10 bases are shared with TRBD1. V lost 6 bases to trimming and J lost 7 bases; unmatched junction nucleotides: 5. The germline CDR1 and CDR2 sequences are MDHEN and SYDVKM. The CDR3 is made up of 13 amino acids.

CDR3 nucleotide sequence: TGTGCCAGCAGCTTCCTAGCGCTAGGAGAGACCCAGTACTTC. Encoded protein: CASSFLALGETQYF. The V and J genes are TRBV7-2 and TRBJ2-5; possibly TRBD2 for D (6 bases). Germline assignment: CDR1 SGHTA and CDR2 FQGNSA. The V and J ends lost 3 bases and 4 bases respectively, with 12 bases between them. The CDR3 length is 14 residues.

The CDR3 bases are TGCGCCAGCAGCTTTCCAAGCGGGAGGGCCTTGGATACGCAGTATTTT. Translation: CASSFPSGRALDTQYF. The chain uses TRBV5-1 and TRBJ2-3, with 10 bases fitting TRBD2. Trimming removed 2 bases from V and 6 bases from J; junction bases left unmatched: 9. Germline CDR1 reads SGHRS; CDR2 reads YFSETQ. The CDR3 runs to 16 residues.

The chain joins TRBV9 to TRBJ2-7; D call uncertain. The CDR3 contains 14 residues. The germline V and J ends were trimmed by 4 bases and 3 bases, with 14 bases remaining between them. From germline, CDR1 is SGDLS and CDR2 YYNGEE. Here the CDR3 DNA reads TGTGCCAGCAGCCCCCGGTTAGTGATCTACGAGCAGTACTTC. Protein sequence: CASSPRLVIYEQYF.

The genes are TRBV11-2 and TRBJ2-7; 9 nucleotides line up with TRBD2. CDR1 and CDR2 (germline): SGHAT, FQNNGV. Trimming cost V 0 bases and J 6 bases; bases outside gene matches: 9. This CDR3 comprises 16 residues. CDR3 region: CASSLDSSGSNSEQYF. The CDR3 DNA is TGTGCCAGCAGCTTAGATAGTAGCGGGAGTAATAGCGAGCAGTACTTC.